This TCR beta chain was profiled in a study of spatial heterogeneity in lung cancer. Study information: Raw reads showed each unique TCR and UMI combination turning up more than ten times on average.

Study-level results: Alpha and beta chain coverage of tumor T cells was estimated at about 7.6% and 13%, respectively. Counts that tracked tumor mutation counts were those of expanded intratumoral alpha and beta TCRs.

Time point meaning: sample taken at primary tumor resection. Samples were obtained from about 72 donors, all untreated early-stage non-small cell lung cancer patients. Material for sequencing was whole RNA from tumor, nontumor lung or frozen PBMC, left unsorted. CDR1 SNHLY and CDR2 FYNNEI come from the germline V gene. V lost 11 bases and J lost 11, with 16 bases in between. The CDR3 has 12 residues. Of note for this clonotype: Antigen specificity is unknown. This may be a read error: a much more frequent sequence differs by one nucleotide.

TCRdb re-analysed the 5' RACE reads in MiXCR, keeping a single row per CDR3 protein. The repertoire holds 20,000 to 30,000 distinct CDR3 sequences, approximately 8.8% seen once, with just under 8% in the top ten. The chain uses TRBV2 and TRBJ1-6; D is unclear. The clonotype originates from a male donor with early-stage non-small cell lung cancer. The source material was lung tumor tissue, sampled at surgery. The CDR3 sequence: CAGTSSWTPLHF. The CDR3, as DNA: TGTGCCGGCACCTCTTCTTGGACACCCCTCCACTTT.